A selection of T cell receptor beta chains follows, all from one sample in a study of Ad26.COV2.S vaccination and SARS-CoV-2 variants. Method: immunoSEQ multiplex PCR; TCRdb's copy keeps in-frame clones and lacks some. This sample yields approximately 500,000 clones, of which around nine tenths are seen a single time; over 10% belongs to the top ten. This specimen consisted of peripheral blood, obtained in a trial of Ad26.COV2.S vaccine versus placebo. Receptors were obtained from a person aged 18-60 years who received the Ad26.COV2.S COVID-19 vaccine or a placebo. Each CDR3 is given with its conserved first and last residue. The D gene is left open where the match is weak. Expanded clones get a size class; other rows say once, few or many, or leave the size out.

j_call: TRBJ2-2; d_call: NA; v_call: TRBV6-4; clone_size: NA; cdr3_nt: TGTGCCAGCAGTGAGACAGGATGGGCCGGGGAGCTGTTTTTT; cdr3_aa: CASSETGWAGELFF
j_call: TRBJ2-7; d_call: NA; v_call: TRBV7-2; clone_size: once; cdr3_nt: TGTGCCAGCAGCTTAGCCCCCTACGAGCAGTACTTC; cdr3_aa: CASSLAPYEQYF
j_call: TRBJ2-3; d_call: TRBD2; v_call: TRBV30; clone_size: few; cdr3_nt: TGTGCCTGGAGTGTACCTAGCGGGAGGACAGATACGCAGTATTTT; cdr3_aa: CAWSVPSGRTDTQYF
j_call: TRBJ2-7; d_call: TRBD2; v_call: TRBV28; clone_size: NA; cdr3_nt: TGTGCCAGCCCCCCGTTAGCTAGCGGGGGTGGTCCCTACGAGCAGTACTTC; cdr3_aa: CASPPLASGGGPYEQYF
j_call: TRBJ1-1; d_call: NA; v_call: TRBV19; clone_size: NA; cdr3_nt: TGTGCCAGTTCCTCGGGGGACCCGGGACATCGCACTGAAGCTTTCTTT; cdr3_aa: CASSSGDPGHRTEAFF
j_call: TRBJ1-1; d_call: NA; v_call: TRBV30; clone_size: NA; cdr3_nt: TGTGCCTGGAGTGTAGATGTTTCCCAGACAACTTACACTGAAGCTTTCTTT; cdr3_aa: CAWSVDVSQTTYTEAFF
j_call: TRBJ1-2; d_call: TRBD1; v_call: TRBV30; clone_size: NA; cdr3_nt: TGTGCCTGGAGACAGGGGGTTTCCTCCTATGGCTACACCTTC; cdr3_aa: CAWRQGVSSYGYTF
j_call: TRBJ2-3; d_call: NA; v_call: TRBV9; clone_size: NA; cdr3_nt: TGTGCCAGCAGCAGGGGGGCCTTCACAGATACGCAGTATTTT; cdr3_aa: CASSRGAFTDTQYF
j_call: TRBJ1-1; d_call: NA; v_call: TRBV19; clone_size: NA; cdr3_nt: TGTGCCAGTAGTATAGAGGGATTGAACACTGAAGCTTTCTTT; cdr3_aa: CASSIEGLNTEAFF
j_call: TRBJ2-3; d_call: NA; v_call: TRBV6-5; clone_size: NA; cdr3_nt: TGTGCCAGCACCACGTCGGGGGCGATGACAGATACGCAGTATTTT; cdr3_aa: CASTTSGAMTDTQYF
j_call: TRBJ2-7; d_call: NA; v_call: TRBV19; clone_size: NA; cdr3_nt: TGTGCCAGTAGTATAGTTTTCCCCCCTCGTGCCGAGCAGTACTTC; cdr3_aa: CASSIVFPPRAEQYF
j_call: TRBJ2-1; d_call: NA; v_call: TRBV3-1/TRBV3-2; clone_size: NA; cdr3_nt: TGTGCCAGCAGCAACTCCCTTGGCCAGGGTCTCTACAATGAGCAGTTCTTC; cdr3_aa: CASSNSLGQGLYNEQFF
j_call: TRBJ2-3; d_call: NA; v_call: TRBV11-2; clone_size: NA; cdr3_nt: TGTGCCAGCAGCTTAGATGGTCGGGGCTACAACACAGATACGCAGTATTTT; cdr3_aa: CASSLDGRGYNTDTQYF
j_call: TRBJ1-5; d_call: TRBD1; v_call: TRBV7-2; clone_size: NA; cdr3_nt: TGTGCCAGCAGCCCGACAGGGGGCAATCAGCCCCAGCATTTT; cdr3_aa: CASSPTGGNQPQHF
j_call: TRBJ2-2; d_call: NA; v_call: TRBV5-4; clone_size: NA; cdr3_nt: TGTGCCAGCAGCTTACAGGGCCCGAACACCGGGGAGCTGTTTTTT; cdr3_aa: CASSLQGPNTGELFF
j_call: TRBJ1-4; d_call: TRBD1; v_call: TRBV4-2; clone_size: once; cdr3_nt: TGTGCCAGCAGGGGCCGGACAGGGGCTAATGAAAAACTGTTTTTT; cdr3_aa: CASRGRTGANEKLFF
j_call: TRBJ1-2; d_call: NA; v_call: TRBV7-8; clone_size: NA; cdr3_nt: TGTGCCAGCAGCCCTGACAATAGGGGCTACACCTTC; cdr3_aa: CASSPDNRGYTF
j_call: TRBJ1-1; d_call: NA; v_call: TRBV7-2; clone_size: NA; cdr3_nt: TGTGCCAGCAGCTTAGTTCGATCGGAAATAACTGAAGCTTTCTTT; cdr3_aa: CASSLVRSEITEAFF
j_call: TRBJ2-7; d_call: NA; v_call: TRBV28; clone_size: NA; cdr3_nt: TGTGCCAGCAGTTTAGTAGGGGCGCTACAGACCCACTTC; cdr3_aa: CASSLVGALQTHF
j_call: TRBJ2-7; d_call: TRBD1; v_call: TRBV29-1; clone_size: once; cdr3_nt: TGCAGCGCCCTGATTACAGGGGGCGCCTACGAGCAGTACTTC; cdr3_aa: CSALITGGAYEQYF
j_call: TRBJ1-2; d_call: NA; v_call: TRBV15; clone_size: NA; cdr3_nt: TGTGCCACCAGCAGAGATACTGGGGGCTACACCTTC; cdr3_aa: CATSRDTGGYTF
j_call: TRBJ2-7; d_call: NA; v_call: TRBV4-2; clone_size: NA; cdr3_nt: TGTGCCAGCAGCCTAGACGCCGGTGACGAGCAGTACTTC; cdr3_aa: CASSLDAGDEQYF
j_call: TRBJ2-2; d_call: NA; v_call: TRBV30; clone_size: NA; cdr3_nt: TGTGCCTGGAGTGTTAACTTAAACACCGGGGAGCTGTTTTTT; cdr3_aa: CAWSVNLNTGELFF
j_call: TRBJ2-1; d_call: TRBD2; v_call: TRBV4-2; clone_size: NA; cdr3_nt: TGTGCCAGCAGCCAAGACGGGACTAGCGGGAGATCAAATGATGATGAGCAGTTCTTC; cdr3_aa: CASSQDGTSGRSNDDEQFF
j_call: TRBJ2-1; d_call: TRBD2; v_call: TRBV15; clone_size: NA; cdr3_nt: TGTGCCACCAGCATTTTACTAGCGGGTGCGTACAATGAGCAGTTCTTC; cdr3_aa: CATSILLAGAYNEQFF
j_call: TRBJ2-7; d_call: TRBD2; v_call: TRBV7-2; clone_size: NA; cdr3_nt: TGTGCCAGCAGCTTACCCCCTAGCGGGAGCGACGAGCAGTACTTC; cdr3_aa: CASSLPPSGSDEQYF
j_call: TRBJ2-2; d_call: TRBD1; v_call: TRBV6-1; clone_size: NA; cdr3_nt: TGTGCCAGCAGTGATTACGGACAGGGGGCTCGGGTCGGGGAGCTGTTTTTT; cdr3_aa: CASSDYGQGARVGELFF
j_call: TRBJ1-3; d_call: NA; v_call: TRBV12-3/TRBV12-4; clone_size: NA; cdr3_nt: TGTGCCAGTCAGGGGCCGTCAATCAACACCATATATTTT; cdr3_aa: CASQGPSINTIYF
j_call: TRBJ2-3; d_call: TRBD2; v_call: TRBV11-3; clone_size: NA; cdr3_nt: TGTGCCAGCAGCTTAGCGGGAGGGGCAGATACGCAGTATTTT; cdr3_aa: CASSLAGGADTQYF
j_call: TRBJ2-7; d_call: TRBD2; v_call: TRBV14; clone_size: NA; cdr3_nt: TGTGCCAGCAGCTTTACCGGACTAGCGGGAGTCGGGGAGCAGTACTTC; cdr3_aa: CASSFTGLAGVGEQYF
j_call: TRBJ2-1; d_call: TRBD2; v_call: TRBV6-4; clone_size: NA; cdr3_nt: TGTGCCACCTCAGTGCTTCCCGGGAGGGCCAATGAGCAGTTCTTC; cdr3_aa: CATSVLPGRANEQFF
j_call: TRBJ2-1; d_call: NA; v_call: TRBV6-5; clone_size: NA; cdr3_nt: TGTGCCAGCAGCGAGACAAGGGGTGAGCAGTTCTTC; cdr3_aa: CASSETRGEQFF
j_call: TRBJ2-7; d_call: NA; v_call: TRBV19; clone_size: once; cdr3_nt: TGTGCCAGTAGTATAAACCAGGGCTCCTACGAGCAGTACTTC; cdr3_aa: CASSINQGSYEQYF
j_call: TRBJ1-3; d_call: NA; v_call: TRBV28; clone_size: NA; cdr3_nt: TGTGCCAGCAGTTTGGGGGGTCTGAGAGGAAACACCATATATTTT; cdr3_aa: CASSLGGLRGNTIYF
j_call: TRBJ1-1; d_call: NA; v_call: TRBV28; clone_size: NA; cdr3_nt: TGTGCCAGCAGTTTGAATGGAGGGGCCACTGAAGCTTTCTTT; cdr3_aa: CASSLNGGATEAFF
j_call: TRBJ1-3; d_call: NA; v_call: TRBV6-1; clone_size: NA; cdr3_nt: TGTGCCAGCAGTGAGGGCTCTAACAGGGTCGGAAACACCATATATTTT; cdr3_aa: CASSEGSNRVGNTIYF
j_call: TRBJ2-2; d_call: NA; v_call: TRBV5-1; clone_size: few; cdr3_nt: TGCGCCAGCAGCTTGGGCGTGCACGGGGAGCTGTTTTTT; cdr3_aa: CASSLGVHGELFF